The entry below describes one T cell receptor beta chain. The antigen remains unidentified. The sample is drawn from a study of cytomegalovirus exposure and HLA in healthy donors. Study observations and caveats: Three chains tied to CMV proved CMV antigen-specific in vitro.

PCR used 60 Vbeta primers and 13 Jbeta primers. The assay was immunoSEQ multiplex PCR, and TCRdb's table has in-frame clones only and misses some. This table has around 150,000 clones, 80% appearing once. Those who donated were healthy bone marrow donors. There were likely unrecorded immune exposures, though donors were nominally healthy when sampled. The CDR3 extends over 14 amino acids. Germline CDR1 reads MNHEY; CDR2 reads SMNVEV (reference sequence). The V and J ends lost 4 bases and 11 bases respectively, with 15 bases between them. The sequence was obtained from a man younger than 45 in good health and CMV-seronegative. V and J are TRBV27 and TRBJ1-6; tentatively, D is TRBD1 (6 bases). The sequenced sample was PBMCs. This CDR3 is CASSSDRSAPPLHF. The CDR3 nucleotides are TGTGCCAGCAGTTCGGACAGATCTGCTCCACCCCTCCACTTT.